Below, 13 T cell receptor beta chains from the same sample are listed, as sequenced in a study of CD8 T cells in Susac syndrome. When the RNA was reverse transcribed, random hexamers were used with an input of 0.5 to 1 ug. TCRdb re-analysed the immunoSEQ multiplex PCR reads in MiXCR, keeping a single row per CDR3 protein. The data hold 130,000 to 150,000 distinct CDR3 sequences, with 94% observed a single time. Material for sequencing was CD8+ T cells from PBMCs. These receptors all stem from a human donor in good health.

CDR3 sequence: CSAGWADYEQYF. Written as DNA, the CDR3 is TGCAGTGCGGGGTGGGCGGACTACGAGCAGTACTTC. This chain links TRBV20-1 with TRBJ2-7; D unresolved. The CDR3 spans 12 residues. Germline assignment: CDR1 DFQATT and CDR2 SNEGSKA (reference sequence). With 6 bases removed from V and 3 bases from J, the gap between germline ends came to 12 bases.

The chain couples TRBV25-1 to TRBJ2-3; TRBD2 matches at 8 bases. The CDR3 has 15 amino acids. The ends lost 8 bases at V and 1 base at J; junction bases unmatched: 8. CDR1 is MGHDK, CDR2 SYGVNS, per germline. CDR3 nucleotides: TGTGCCAGCCCTCCACTAGCGGTTCGCACAGATACGCAGTATTTT. This sequence encodes CASPPLAVRTDTQYF.

The chain employs TRBV5-6 and TRBJ2-3; D is possibly TRBD1 or TRBD2 (5 bases each). This CDR3 contains 12 residues. The ends were cut back, 2 bases at V and 6 bases at J, with 7 bases in the middle. In germline, CDR1 is SGHDT, CDR2 YYEEEE. CDR3 protein: CASSLWGDTQYF. CDR3 nucleotide sequence: TGTGCCAGCAGCTTATGGGGGGATACGCAGTATTTT.

The V and J genes are TRBV7-9 and TRBJ2-5; 8 nucleotides line up with TRBD1. CDR1 and CDR2 from the germline V gene are SEHNR and FQNEAQ (reference sequence). The CDR3 length is 17 residues. Losses at the gene ends were 5 bases for V and 5 bases for J; bases not matched to a gene: 16. As DNA, the CDR3 is TGTGCCAGCAGCCAAATACCCGGACAGGGAGGAAAGGAGACCCAGTACTTC. It yields the protein CASSQIPGQGGKETQYF. The full variable domain, rest sourced from reference TRBV7-9 and TRBJ2-5, is DTGVSQNPRHKITKRGQNVTFRCDPISEHNRLYWYRQTLGQGPEFLTYFQNEAQLEKSRLLSDRFSAERPKGSFSTLEIQRTEQGDSAMYLCASSQIPGQGGKETQYFGPGTRLLVL.

This clonotype was picked up one time. The chain joins TRBV12-3 or TRBV12-4 to TRBJ2-1; maybe TRBD2 (6 bases). The CDR3 extends over 15 amino acids. V was clipped by 7 bases and J by 3 bases, with 16 bases between them. CDR3 DNA: TGTGCCAGCAACTCTGTGGGACTCGGCTACAATGAGCAGTTCTTC. It yields the protein CASNSVGLGYNEQFF.

The sample holds one count of this clonotype. V usage is TRBV20-1 and J usage is TRBJ2-1; D gene unclear. Germline assignment: CDR1 DFQATT and CDR2 SNEGSKA (reference sequence). The CDR3 has 11 residues. The CDR3 nucleotides are TGCAGCAACGAGTTGCGCTATGAGCAGTTCTTC. Protein sequence: CSNELRYEQFF.

The chain links TRBV6-1 to TRBJ2-1; no clear D gene. Trimming stripped 7 bases from V and 7 bases from J, with 11 bases between. Germline CDR1 and CDR2: MNHNS and SASEGT. The CDR3 has 12 amino acids. The CDR3 here is CASMYSRNEQFF. CDR3 in DNA: TGTGCCAGCATGTATTCGCGGAATGAGCAGTTCTTC.

The rearrangement joins TRBV13 to TRBJ2-1; 9 positions match TRBD1. Per germline, CDR1 PRHDT and CDR2 FYEKMQ (reference sequence). The CDR3 is made up of 14 amino acids. Losses at the gene ends were 3 bases for V and 7 bases for J; bases not matched to a gene: 4. The DNA of the CDR3 is TGTGCCAGCAGCTTTTGGGACAGGGAAAATGAGCAGTTCTTC. Encoded protein: CASSFWDRENEQFF. Complete variable domain (other parts from reference TRBV13 and TRBJ2-1): AAGVIQSPRHLIKEKRETATLKCYPIPRHDTVYWYQQGPGQDPQFLISFYEKMQSDKGSIPDRFSAQQFSDYHSELNMSSLELGDSALYFCASSFWDRENEQFFGPGTRLTVL.

The genes are TRBV12-3 or TRBV12-4 and TRBJ2-3, with D unclear. V was trimmed by 5 bases and J by 2 bases, leaving 11 bases between them. The CDR3 is 14 amino acids. CDR3 sequence: CASSLDPFTDTQYF. Here the CDR3 DNA reads TGTGCCAGCAGTCTCGACCCGTTCACAGATACGCAGTATTTT.

The chain carries TRBV25-1 and TRBJ1-1; TRBD1 aligns across 8 bases. J was trimmed by 12 bases and V by 4 bases; bases with no gene match: 7. Germline V gene lookup returns CDR1 MGHDK and CDR2 SYGVNS. The CDR3 extends over 12 amino acids. The CDR3 spells CASSGDRGPTFF. CDR3 nucleotide sequence: TGTGCCAGCAGTGGAGACAGGGGACCAACTTTCTTT. The entire variable domain, with the rest obtained from reference TRBV25-1 and TRBJ1-1, is as follows: EADIYQTPRYLVIGTGKKITLECSQTMGHDKMYWYQQDPGMELHLIHYSYGVNSTEKGDLSSESTVSRIRTEHFPLTLESARPSHTSQYLCASSGDRGPTFFGQGTRLTVV.

The rearrangement links TRBV2 to TRBJ2-7; 7 nucleotides align to TRBD2. CDR1 is SNHLY, CDR2 FYNNEI, per germline. CDR3 length equals 14 residues. J gave up 0 bases and V 4 bases, and 3 bases lay outside the gene matches. The CDR3 region is CASSGASGSYEQYF. In DNA form, the CDR3 reads TGTGCCAGCAGTGGTGCTAGCGGCTCCTACGAGCAGTACTTC.

V and J are TRBV4-3 and TRBJ2-1, with D maybe TRBD2 (6 bases). From germline, CDR1 is LGHNA and CDR2 YSLEER. The V gene lost 4 bases and the J gene lost 6 bases, with 13 bases spanning the gap. CDR3 size: 14 residues. CDR3 protein: CASSPTSLGNEQFF. The CDR3 region has the DNA TGCGCCAGCAGCCCGACTAGTTTGGGCAATGAGCAGTTCTTC.

The J gene is TRBJ2-5, the V gene TRBV3-1, with 7 nucleotides matching TRBD2. The CDR3 runs to 14 residues. CDR1 and CDR2 (germline): LGHDT, YNNKEL (reference sequence). Trimming cost V 2 bases and J 4 bases; bases outside gene matches: 4. CDR3 in DNA: TGTGCCAGCAGCCAAAACGTAGCGGGAGAGACCCAGTACTTC. Its translation is CASSQNVAGETQYF.